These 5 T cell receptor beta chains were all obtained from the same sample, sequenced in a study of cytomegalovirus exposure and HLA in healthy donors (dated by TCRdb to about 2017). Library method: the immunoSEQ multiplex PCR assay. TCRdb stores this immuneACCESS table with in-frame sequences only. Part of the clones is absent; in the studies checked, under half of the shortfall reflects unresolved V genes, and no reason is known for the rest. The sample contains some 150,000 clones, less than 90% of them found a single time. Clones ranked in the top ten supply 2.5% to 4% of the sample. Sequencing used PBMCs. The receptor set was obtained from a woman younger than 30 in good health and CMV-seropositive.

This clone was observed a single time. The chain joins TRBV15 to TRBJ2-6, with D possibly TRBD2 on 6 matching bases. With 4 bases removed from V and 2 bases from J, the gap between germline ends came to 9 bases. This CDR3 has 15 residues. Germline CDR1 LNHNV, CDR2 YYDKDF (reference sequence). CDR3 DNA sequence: TGTGCCACCAGCACCGGGGGTACTGGGGCCAACGTCCTGACTTTC. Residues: CATSTGGTGANVLTF.

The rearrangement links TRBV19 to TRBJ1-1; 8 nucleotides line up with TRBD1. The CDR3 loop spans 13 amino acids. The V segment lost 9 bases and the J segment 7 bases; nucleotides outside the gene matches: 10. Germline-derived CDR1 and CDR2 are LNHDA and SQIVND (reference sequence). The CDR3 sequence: CASLRGQGNEAFF. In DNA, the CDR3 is TGTGCCAGCTTACGAGGACAGGGCAATGAAGCTTTCTTT.

CDR3: CASSLERGPTYNEQFF. The CDR3, as DNA: TGCGCCAGCAGCTTGGAGAGGGGGCCCACTTACAATGAGCAGTTCTTC. The rearrangement joins TRBV5-1 to TRBJ2-1, with 7 bases identical to TRBD1. V trimming: 0 bases; J trimming: 4 bases; junction bases outside the gene matches: 7. Germline values: CDR1 SGHRS, CDR2 YFSETQ. The CDR3 is 16 amino acids.

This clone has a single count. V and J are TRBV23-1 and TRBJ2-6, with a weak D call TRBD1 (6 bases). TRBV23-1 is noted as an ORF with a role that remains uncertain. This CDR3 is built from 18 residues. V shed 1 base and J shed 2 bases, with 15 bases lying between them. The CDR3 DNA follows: TGCGCCAGCAGTCAATTTCCCGAACAGGGAACTGGGGCCAACGTCCTGACTTTC. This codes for CASSQFPEQGTGANVLTF.

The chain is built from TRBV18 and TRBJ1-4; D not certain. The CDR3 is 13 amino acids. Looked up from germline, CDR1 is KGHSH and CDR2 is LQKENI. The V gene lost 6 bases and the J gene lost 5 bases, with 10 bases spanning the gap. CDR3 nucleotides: TGTGCCAGCTCCCAACTCGCCAATGAAAAACTGTTTTTT. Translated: CASSQLANEKLFF.